This T cell receptor beta chain was found in a study of technical replicates of blood from a few donors. The V and J ends lost 4 bases and 8 bases respectively, with 9 bases between them. Germline V gene data show CDR1 as GTSNPN and CDR2 as SVGIG (reference sequence). The CDR3 contains 11 residues. Data came from immunoSEQ multiplex PCR; TCRdb stores just in-frame clones and leaves some out. The sample has roughly 100,000 clones, 95% seen once. Sample: T cells isolated from PBMCs. This sequence originates from a human donor in good health. The rearrangement joins TRBV30 to TRBJ2-1; D is unclear. The CDR3 DNA reads as TGTGCCTGGACAGCGTTCGATGAGCAGTTCTTC. As protein: CAWTAFDEQFF.